The T cell receptor (beta chain) described here comes from a study of control samples from healthy donors and cancer patients. The V gene's germline CDR1 is LNHDA and CDR2 SQIVND (reference sequence). This CDR3 is built from 18 residues. Trimming removed 7 bases at V and 1 base at J, with 23 bases between. Profiling relied on immunoSEQ multiplex PCR, and the TCRdb table lists in-frame clones only, not all of them. The table has about 190,000 clones, roughly nine tenths seen once. Material: blood. The V and J genes are TRBV19 and TRBJ2-1; D is undetermined. The receptor comes from a man younger than 45 in good health. CDR3 in amino acids: CASTVEGRLYRSYNEQFF. The CDR3 nucleotides read TGTGCCAGTACCGTCGAAGGGCGCCTTTATAGGTCCTACAATGAGCAGTTCTTC.